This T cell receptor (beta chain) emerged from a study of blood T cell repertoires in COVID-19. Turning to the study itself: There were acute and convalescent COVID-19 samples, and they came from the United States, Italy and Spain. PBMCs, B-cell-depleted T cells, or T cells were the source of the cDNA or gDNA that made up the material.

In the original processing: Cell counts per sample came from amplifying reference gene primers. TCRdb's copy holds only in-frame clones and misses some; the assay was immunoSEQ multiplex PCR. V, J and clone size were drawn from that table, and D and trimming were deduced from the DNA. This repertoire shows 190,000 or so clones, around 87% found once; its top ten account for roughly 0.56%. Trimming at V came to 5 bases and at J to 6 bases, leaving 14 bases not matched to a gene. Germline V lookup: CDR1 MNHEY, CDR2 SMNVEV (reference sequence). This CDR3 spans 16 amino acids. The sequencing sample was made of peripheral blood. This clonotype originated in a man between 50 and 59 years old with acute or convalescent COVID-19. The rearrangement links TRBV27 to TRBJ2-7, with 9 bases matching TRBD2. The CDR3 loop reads CASSTYWAGGSSEQYF. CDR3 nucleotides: TGTGCCAGCAGTACCTACTGGGCGGGAGGGTCTAGCGAGCAGTACTTC.